Included here is one T cell receptor (beta chain) sequence, with context. Its antigen is undetermined. The sample is drawn from a study of T cell repertoires in cytomegalovirus infection. Overall study: An indication of both CMV infection and matching HLA type came from public TCR beta signatures.

Germline V gives CDR1 KGHDR, CDR2 SFDVKD. This CDR3 contains 11 residues. V lost 1 base, J lost 6 bases, and 0 bases lay in between. Each CDR3 protein gets one entry after TCRdb re-called the reads with MiXCR. This table has about 310,000 distinct CDR3 sequences, 20% to 30% appearing once. The genes are TRBV24-1 and TRBJ2-1; D remains unclear. The sequence was obtained from a human donor in good health (CMV status not recorded). Some clones in this sample may be carry-over from other donors' samples. The material was cultured PBMCs, obtained from culture after CMV antigen stimulation. The CDR3 bases are TGTGCCACCAGTGATTTCAATGAGCAGTTCTTC. Its translation: CATSDFNEQFF.